This paragraph reports one T cell receptor (beta chain). This clonotype was seen only a few times. The target of this receptor is not known. Base qualities are not provided; no much larger clone lies one nucleotide away. The entry originates in a study of breast tumors, draining lymph nodes, adjacent tissues (dated by TCRdb to 2016 to 2017). As for the study more broadly: TCR beta repertoires were compared across tumor, adjacent nontumor tissue and axillary lymph nodes obtained from breast cancer patients. The study was designed to assess the relationships and possible T-cell exchange between tumor, surrounding tissue and draining lymph node repertoires in human breast cancer.

What the work shows at the level of the full study, not this receptor alone: In luminal-like breast cancer, tumor and nontumor tissue repertoires resembled each other significantly more than in basal-like breast cancer. The data were considered consistent with the idea that most tumor T cells come from the lymph node and then expand in tumor tissue. Tumor T-cell repertoires showed less diversity than lymph node repertoires and more diversity than nontumor tissue repertoires, and tumor T-cell repertoires showed preferential V and J gene usage. The conclusion that tumor T cells originate in lymph nodes was framed as consistent with a hypothesis rather than directly demonstrated.

V is reduced by 0 bases and J by 6 bases, leaving a spacing of 23 bases between them. As encoded in the germline V gene, CDR1 is MNHEY while CDR2 is SVGAGI. From the cysteine through the phenylalanine, the CDR3 covers 19 amino acids. Only the CDR3 DNA stays, 57 bases, in frame from base 1. The lymph node samples were taken from the axillary draining lymph nodes of breast cancer patients. Instrument used: Illumina HiSeq 2000. Multiplex PCR amplification was used to build the TCR beta chain libraries. The amplified TCR beta chain products were analyzed by high-throughput sequencing. The public reads were reanalyzed by TCRdb: fastp trimming at Q25, MiXCR alignment, in-frame beta chains only. Records with the same CDR3 protein are collapsed into one entry carrying the most frequent genes and DNA. The sample records about 270,000 distinct CDR3 sequences, about 33% of which are singletons. 0.85% to 1.3% of the sample is taken by the ten largest.

Recombination connected TRBV6-5 to TRBJ1-4; D gene: possibly TRBD1, on 6 matching bases. The sequence was collected from a female donor with breast cancer. Some clones in this sample may be carry-over from other donors' samples. The sequenced sample was axillary lymph node tissue. CDR3 sequence: CASSYSSWTETLGDEKLFF. Here is the DNA: TGTGCCAGCAGTTACTCGAGTTGGACAGAAACTCTAGGGGATGAAAAACTGTTTTTT.